The 20 T cell receptor beta chains below were found in one sample sequenced in a study of beta chain features in type 1 diabetes listed by TCRdb under 2018. The paper's findings and limits, for the study overall: In all four CD4+ subsets, TCRB CDR3 length was moderately but significantly shorter in type 1 diabetes patients.

Antigen specificity for these receptors is unknown. Library creation used the immunoSEQ multiplex PCR assay. All of the isolated RNA was reverse transcribed with the High Capacity cDNA Reverse Transcription Kit, so expressed TCRB transcripts were sequenced. The immuneACCESS repertoire file appears here via TCRdb, limited to in-frame rearrangements. These files lack a portion of the clones; in checked studies, under half of the deficit traces to unresolved V genes, and the cause of the others is not known. The sample table contains around 110,000 clones; only one count was recorded for roughly 17% of them. 2% to 2.5% of the sample lies in the top ten. The sequencing sample was made of central memory CD4+ T cells from blood. All receptors derive from a man aged 25-40 years with type 1 diabetes.

This clone was counted only a few times. The chain recombines TRBV7-6 with TRBJ1-6; no firm D call. The germline CDR1 and CDR2 sequences are SGHVS and FNYEAQ. V gave up 2 bases and J gave up 7 bases, with 15 bases separating them. The CDR3 has 16 residues. The CDR3 loop reads CASSLWAQVSNSPLHF. Written as DNA, the CDR3 is TGTGCCAGCAGCTTATGGGCGCAGGTCTCGAATTCACCCCTCCACTTT.

The sample holds a few counts of this clone. The V and J genes are TRBV4-2 and TRBJ2-1; D may be TRBD2 (6 bases). Trimming took off 4 bases at V and 5 bases at J, with 15 bases between the two ends. The CDR3 runs to 15 residues. Germline V gives CDR1 LGHNA, CDR2 YNFKEQ. CDR3 residues: CASSLRDLEDNEQFF. The CDR3 DNA reads as TGTGCCAGCAGCCTCCGGGACTTAGAAGACAATGAGCAGTTCTTC.

In its sample, this clone was seen a few times. The chain has TRBV18 and TRBJ1-3, with D possibly TRBD1 on 5 matching bases. Germline CDR1 reads KGHSH; CDR2 reads LQKENI. The V end was cut by 0 bases, the J end by 8 bases, with 20 bases between. The CDR3 is 17 amino acids. Here the CDR3 DNA reads TGTGCCAGCTCACCACCGGTCCATCAAGGGGTTCGTGACACCATATATTTT. Encoded protein: CASSPPVHQGVRDTIYF.

The rearrangement uses TRBV7-9 and TRBJ2-5; the D gene could be TRBD1 or TRBD2 (6 bases each). Germline lookup yields CDR1 SEHNR and CDR2 FQNEAQ (reference sequence). The V and J ends lost 5 bases and 1 base respectively, with 17 bases between them. The CDR3 contains 16 residues. The CDR3, as DNA: TGTGCCAGCAGCAACCCGACAGGAGGGGCCCAAGAGACCCAGTACTTC. Protein: CASSNPTGGAQETQYF.

CDR3 sequence reads: CASTPQVDSYEQYF. CDR3 coding DNA: TGTGCCAGTACTCCCCAGGTGGACAGCTACGAGCAGTACTTC. J is TRBJ2-7 and V is TRBV19, with D perhaps matching TRBD1 (6 bases). Germline-derived CDR1 and CDR2 are LNHDA and SQIVND (reference sequence). V was trimmed by 7 bases and J by 3 bases, leaving 16 bases between them. The CDR3 contains 14 residues.

The chain employs TRBV9 and TRBJ1-2; D remains ambiguous. Between the trimmed V and J ends, which lost 0 bases and 0 bases, there was a span of 6 bases. In germline, CDR1 is SGDLS, CDR2 YYNGEE. The CDR3 consists of 14 residues. The CDR3 nucleotides are TGTGCCAGCAGCGTAGTCCCAGCTAACTATGGCTACACCTTC. Protein product: CASSVVPANYGYTF.

The V and J genes are TRBV29-1 and TRBJ2-3; TRBD2 agrees at 10 bases. Germline CDR1 reads SQVTM; CDR2 reads ANQGSEA. V dropped 2 bases and J dropped 0; count of bases not matched to a gene: 5. The CDR3 length is 16 residues. The DNA of the CDR3 is TGCAGCGTTGAACTAGCGGGGGCGAAGAGCACAGATACGCAGTATTTT. Its translation: CSVELAGAKSTDTQYF.

This rearrangement joins TRBV2 to TRBJ2-5; D is possibly TRBD1 (5 bases). Germline CDR1 SNHLY, CDR2 FYNNEI. The V end lost 5 bases, the J end lost 4 bases, and 14 bases lay between the germline ends. This CDR3 is 14 amino acids long. The CDR3 nucleotides read TGTGCCAGCAGTAACCTAGGGGTAGGAGAGACCCAGTACTTC. Translating gives CASSNLGVGETQYF.

The genes are TRBV14 and TRBJ2-7; 9 bases agree with TRBD2. V gave up 4 bases and J gave up 2 bases; unmatched junction bases: 3. Germline lookup yields CDR1 SGHDN and CDR2 FVKESK. The CDR3 consists of 14 residues. The DNA for the CDR3 is TGTGCCAGCAGCCGCGGGAGGGGGACCTACGAGCAGTACTTC. Amino acids: CASSRGRGTYEQYF.

This clone was seen a few times. CDR3 loop: CASSLSSGQGGYGYTF. As DNA, the CDR3 is TGTGCCAGCAGTCTTTCCTCGGGACAGGGAGGCTATGGCTACACCTTC. J is TRBJ1-2 and V is TRBV25-1; 9 bases are a match to TRBD1. The CDR3 sequence is 16 residues long. V shed 5 bases and J 4 bases; nucleotides not matched to a gene: 11. The V gene's germline CDR1 is MGHDK and CDR2 SYGVNS.

This chain connects TRBV5-4 to TRBJ2-3, with 9 bases that match TRBD2. V was pared by 7 bases and J by 4 bases, with 7 bases of the junction left unmatched. The CDR3 runs to 14 residues. The germline CDR1 and CDR2 sequences are SGHNT and YYREEE (reference sequence). CDR3 amino acids: CASGGASGADTQYF. DNA for the CDR3: TGTGCCAGCGGAGGGGCTAGCGGGGCAGATACGCAGTATTTT.

The CDR3 is CASSLAWQSSYNEQFF. The CDR3 DNA follows: TGTGCCAGCAGCTTAGCTTGGCAGTCCTCCTACAATGAGCAGTTCTTC. The chain has TRBV7-6 and TRBJ2-1; D remains unclear. The CDR3 runs to 16 residues. The V end was cut by 0 bases, the J end by 0 bases, with 9 bases between. The V gene's germline CDR1 is SGHVS and CDR2 FNYEAQ. The whole variable domain, filled in from reference TRBV7-6 and TRBJ2-1, reads GAGVSQSPRYKVTKRGQDVALRCDPISGHVSLYWYRQALGQGPEFLTYFNYEAQQDKSGLPNDRFSAERPEGSISTLTIQRTEQRDSAMYRCASSLAWQSSYNEQFFGPGTRLTVL.

The rearrangement uses TRBV7-2 and TRBJ1-6; D not certain. The ends were cut back, 1 base at V and 9 bases at J, with 13 bases in the middle. The CDR3 length is 15 residues. CDR1 is SGHTA, CDR2 FQGNSA, per germline. The CDR3 DNA is TGTGCCAGCAGCTTAGTCAGCGTACTAGTTTCACCCCTCCACTTT. Residues: CASSLVSVLVSPLHF.

The rearrangement uses TRBV6-5 and TRBJ2-7; D call uncertain. V lost 7 bases and J lost 0, with 10 bases in between. Germline V gives CDR1 MNHEY, CDR2 SVGAGI. CDR3 length: 13 amino acids. In nucleotides, the CDR3 is TGTGCCAGCAAGGGCAGAAGCTCCTACGAGCAGTACTTC. This gives the protein CASKGRSSYEQYF.

This clone has a handful of counts. The CDR3 DNA is TGTGCCAGCAGCGTAGGCTATGTCAGGGGAAAAACTGAAGCTTTCTTT. Its protein product is CASSVGYVRGKTEAFF. The J gene is TRBJ1-1, the V gene TRBV9, with a tentative D call TRBD1 (6 bases). V was trimmed by 0 bases and J by 5 bases, leaving 17 bases between them. Germline V CDR1 and CDR2: SGDLS, YYNGEE. CDR3 length: 16 amino acids.

The rearrangement uses TRBV30 and TRBJ2-7, with no clear D. Trimming shortened V by 5 bases and J by 0 bases, and 5 bases separated the two germline ends. The CDR3 contains 11 residues. Germline-derived CDR1 and CDR2 are GTSNPN and SVGIG (reference sequence). CDR3 bases: TGTGCCTGGGGCGGCTCCTACGAGCAGTACTTC. Residues: CAWGGSYEQYF.

V gene TRBV7-2 combines with J gene TRBJ2-1; 9 positions match TRBD1. Germline-derived CDR1 and CDR2 are SGHTA and FQGNSA. The CDR3 sequence is 11 residues long. V was clipped by 5 bases and J by 13 bases; unmatched bases: 3. The CDR3 DNA reads as TGTGCCAGCAGCCCGGACAGGGGTCAGTTCTTC. Protein product: CASSPDRGQFF.

V and J are TRBV4-3 and TRBJ2-1, with 8 bases that match TRBD2. In germline, CDR1 is LGHNA, CDR2 YSLEER. The junction had 9 bases not matched to a gene; V was cut back by 0 bases and J by 5 bases. This CDR3 has 17 residues. The CDR3: CASSQDVGGENNNEQFF. CDR3 DNA sequence: TGCGCCAGCAGCCAAGATGTCGGGGGGGAAAATAACAATGAGCAGTTCTTC.

This rearrangement joins TRBV4-2 to TRBJ2-2; D uncertain. This CDR3 spans 19 amino acids. Trimming left V 1 base short and J 0 bases short, with 18 bases between. The germline CDR1 and CDR2 sequences are LGHNA and YNFKEQ. In DNA form, the CDR3 reads TGTGCCAGCAGCCAAGGAGATGGTCGACTGGTAACGAACACCGGGGAGCTGTTTTTT. Translating it yields CASSQGDGRLVTNTGELFF.

At least ten counts were recorded for this clone. The V and J genes are TRBV6-1 and TRBJ2-5; D uncertain. The V end was cut by 0 bases, the J end by 1 base, with 6 bases between. Per germline, CDR1 MNHNS and CDR2 SASEGT. The CDR3 runs to 14 residues. Here the CDR3 DNA reads TGTGCCAGCAGTGAAGCGAACCGCCAAGAGACCCAGTACTTC. Protein sequence: CASSEANRQETQYF.